This entry lists 29 T cell receptor beta chains sequenced from one sample in a study of CD8+ T cells in alopecia areata. After isolation, RNA underwent reverse transcription to generate cDNA as the sequencing template. Using immunoSEQ multiplex PCR, the repertoire was profiled, and TCRdb retains in-frame clones only, with some absent. This sample has roughly 98,000 clones; roughly 64% occur once, and the top ten carry around 15%. Treatment described: oral pan-JAK inhibitor, 5-10 mg twice daily. The sample consisted of CD8+ T cells sorted from blood, taken at week 4, from a patient treated with tofacitinib. These receptors were obtained from a human donor with alopecia areata.

The chain has TRBV7-9 and TRBJ2-2; D may be TRBD1 (6 bases). With 5 bases removed from V and 5 bases from J, the gap between germline ends came to 12 bases. CDR3 size: 14 residues. Germline CDR1 SEHNR, CDR2 FQNEAQ (reference sequence). The CDR3 sequence is CASSRATGTGELFF. The DNA of the CDR3 is TGTGCCAGCAGCAGAGCCACAGGGACCGGGGAGCTGTTTTTT.

The V and J genes are TRBV5-4 and TRBJ2-7; perhaps TRBD1 as D (6 bases). The germline gives CDR1 SGHNT, CDR2 YYREEE (reference sequence). V shed 3 bases and J shed 7 bases, with 14 bases lying between them. This CDR3 contains 13 residues. CDR3 in amino acids: CASSSGHPPEQYF. For the CDR3, the DNA is TGTGCCAGCAGCTCGGGACACCCGCCTGAGCAGTACTTC. The full variable domain, its missing parts supplied by reference TRBV5-4 and TRBJ2-7, is ETGVTQSPTHLIKTRGQQVTLRCSSQSGHNTVSWYQQALGQGPQFIFQYYREEENGRGNFPPRFSGLQFPNYSSELNVNALELDDSALYLCASSSGHPPEQYFGPGTRLTVT.

The V and J genes are TRBV5-1 and TRBJ2-5, with 11 bases aligning to TRBD2. The CDR3 spans 18 residues. CDR1 is SGHRS and CDR2 is YFSETQ in the germline V gene. Unmatched junction bases numbered 16, after V lost 4 bases and J lost 5 bases. This chain's CDR3 is CASSRSRILAGEDETQYF. The CDR3 DNA is TGCGCCAGCAGCAGATCCCGTATACTAGCGGGAGAGGATGAGACCCAGTACTTC.

The V and J genes are TRBV9 and TRBJ2-7, with D perhaps TRBD2 (6 bases). V was clipped by 1 base and J by 4 bases, with 12 bases between them. The germline CDR1 and CDR2 sequences are SGDLS and YYNGEE. This CDR3 is 14 amino acids long. CDR3 sequence: CASSVYGSGYEQYF. Written as DNA, the CDR3 is TGTGCCAGCAGCGTATACGGGAGTGGGTACGAGCAGTACTTC.

This clone occurred a few times. The V and J genes are TRBV7-9 and TRBJ2-3, with no clear D. CDR3 length: 14 amino acids. V dropped 6 bases and J dropped 0 bases, with 10 bases sitting between them. Germline CDR1 and CDR2: SEHNR and FQNEAQ (reference sequence). The CDR3 reads CASRITTSTDTQYF. As DNA, the CDR3 is TGTGCCAGCAGAATAACTACTAGCACAGATACGCAGTATTTT.

V is TRBV20-1 and J is TRBJ2-7; no definite D call. The CDR3 is 10 amino acids. Trimming cost V 5 bases and J 5 bases, with 7 bases left between them. The germline gives CDR1 DFQATT, CDR2 SNEGSKA (reference sequence). The CDR3 sequence: CSALPDEQYF. CDR3 DNA sequence: TGCAGTGCTCTTCCCGACGAGCAGTACTTC.

V is TRBV6-6 and J is TRBJ2-5; unclear D gene. CDR3 length equals 15 residues. Trimming shortened V by 5 bases and J by 5 bases, and 18 bases separated the two germline ends. Germline loops: CDR1 MNHNY, CDR2 SVGAGI (reference sequence). CDR3 nucleotide sequence: TGTGCCAGCAGTATATCATGGGGAACGGGTGAGACCCAGTACTTC. Its translation: CASSISWGTGETQYF.

The J gene is TRBJ1-4, the V gene TRBV4-3; 7 nucleotides agree with TRBD1. The CDR3 is 17 residues long. Germline values: CDR1 LGHNA, CDR2 YSLEER. V lost 0 bases and J lost 6; bases outside the gene matches: 10. The CDR3 DNA is TGCGCCAGCAGCCAAGATCCGATGACAGGGTCCGATGAAAAACTGTTTTTT. It translates to CASSQDPMTGSDEKLFF.

J is TRBJ2-1 and V is TRBV13; tentatively, D is TRBD1 (6 bases). V dropped 5 bases and J dropped 9 bases, with 14 bases sitting between them. This CDR3 is 13 amino acids long. Per the germline V gene, CDR1 is PRHDT and CDR2 is FYEKMQ (reference sequence). CDR3 in DNA: TGTGCCAGCAGCCTCGAGGGGGACGGTGAGCAGTTCTTC. Protein: CASSLEGDGEQFF.

Notes on this clone: Other DNA sequences in the sample encode the same CDR3. This chain links TRBV5-6 with TRBJ2-7; 8 bases are a match to TRBD2. V trimming: 4 bases; J trimming: 4 bases; junction bases outside the gene matches: 1. Germline values: CDR1 SGHDT, CDR2 YYEEEE. This CDR3 spans 12 amino acids. The CDR3 protein is CASSPGGYEQYF. DNA of the CDR3: TGTGCCAGCAGCCCGGGAGGGTACGAGCAGTACTTC.

The rearrangement joins TRBV25-1 to TRBJ2-7, with D uncertain. This CDR3 is 15 amino acids long. The V end was cut by 0 bases, the J end by 3 bases, with 12 bases between. The germline V gene encodes CDR1 MGHDK and CDR2 SYGVNS. The CDR3 bases are TGTGCCAGCAGTGAATACCCCCATTTTAGCTACGAGCAGTACTTC. Amino acids: CASSEYPHFSYEQYF.

V usage is TRBV6-6 and J usage is TRBJ2-5; 8 positions agree with TRBD1. Trimming cost V 6 bases and J 8 bases; bases outside gene matches: 8. The CDR3 extends over 13 amino acids. The germline V gene has CDR1 MNHNY and CDR2 SVGAGI (reference sequence). CDR3 in DNA: TGTGCCAGCAGGAGGGGACAGGATGATACCCAGTACTTC. Translated, it gives CASRRGQDDTQYF.

This clone was observed a handful of times. The CDR3 is CASSSPNQPQHF. The DNA of the CDR3 is TGTGCCAGCAGTTCTCCCAATCAGCCCCAGCATTTT. The J gene is TRBJ1-5, the V gene TRBV27; D call uncertain. Germline CDR1 reads MNHEY; CDR2 reads SMNVEV (reference sequence). This CDR3 has 12 amino acids. Trimming cost V 4 bases and J 3 bases, with 4 bases left between them.

Comments on this clone: Germline and junction disagree at one end, which may indicate a read error. The chain employs TRBV29-1 and TRBJ2-3; TRBD2 matches 8 bases. CDR3 size: 19 residues. Per the germline V gene, CDR1 is SQVTM and CDR2 is ANQGSEA. The CDR3 DNA is TGCAGCGTGGAAGGGAACAGGCAAGGGCGGGAGGCCTTCACAGATACGCAGTATTTT. This encodes CSVEGNRQGREAFTDTQYF.

V usage is TRBV25-1 and J usage is TRBJ1-1, with TRBD1 as a possible D gene (5 bases). With 3 bases removed from V and 5 bases from J, the gap between germline ends came to 7 bases. Germline V gene data show CDR1 as MGHDK and CDR2 as SYGVNS. The CDR3 spans 12 residues. The CDR3 bases are TGTGCCAGCAGTGATGGGGGAACTGAAGCTTTCTTT. It yields the protein CASSDGGTEAFF.

The chain is built from TRBV15 and TRBJ2-7; D gene unclear. The CDR3 has 15 residues. V dropped 0 bases and J dropped 3 bases, with 12 bases sitting between them. Germline V lookup: CDR1 LNHNV, CDR2 YYDKDF (reference sequence). The DNA for the CDR3 is TGTGCCACCAGCAGAGATCGGACCCTTCACTACGAGCAGTACTTC. Translated: CATSRDRTLHYEQYF. Full variable domain (remainder filled in from reference TRBV15 and TRBJ2-7): DAMVIQNPRYQVTQFGKPVTLSCSQTLNHNVMYWYQQKSSQAPKLLFHYYDKDFNNEADTPDNFQSRRPNTSFCFLDIRSPGLGDTAMYLCATSRDRTLHYEQYFGPGTRLTVT.

The rearrangement uses TRBV4-1 and TRBJ2-5, with TRBD1 as a possible D gene (5 bases). Deletions cut 0 bases from V and 4 bases from J, with 15 bases between. The germline CDR1 and CDR2 sequences are MGHRA and YSYEKL. CDR3 length equals 16 residues. CDR3 coding DNA: TGCGCCAGCAGCCAAGAAAGAAGCAGTAGGGGAGAGACCCAGTACTTC. Translation: CASSQERSSRGETQYF.

This clone was detected a few times. The CDR3 DNA is TGTGCCAGCAGCTTAGTACTGGGGGGGAACACCGGGGAGCTGTTTTTT. Its translation is CASSLVLGGNTGELFF. The chain uses TRBV7-8 and TRBJ2-2; perhaps TRBD2 as D (6 bases). The V gene's germline CDR1 is SGHVS and CDR2 FQNEAQ. Trimming removed 1 base at V and 1 base at J, with 10 bases between. The CDR3 is 16 amino acids.

Concerning this clone: Other DNA sequences in the same sample also yield this CDR3. The CDR3 coding sequence is TGCGCCAGCAGCTTGAAGCCTTACGAGCAGTACTTC. It is translated as CASSLKPYEQYF. The chain combines TRBV5-1 with TRBJ2-7; D is unclear. This CDR3 is built from 12 residues. Germline-derived CDR1 and CDR2 are SGHRS and YFSETQ. Trimming took 1 base from V and 4 from J, leaving 6 bases between them.

The chain is built from TRBV5-1 and TRBJ2-3, with D tentatively TRBD2 (7 bases). The CDR3 runs 16 residues. The ends were cut back, 4 bases at V and 4 bases at J, with 19 bases in the middle. Germline V gene data show CDR1 as SGHRS and CDR2 as YFSETQ. The CDR3 is CASSPGGGGPADTQYF. The CDR3 coding sequence is TGCGCCAGCAGCCCGGGAGGAGGGGGGCCCGCAGATACGCAGTATTTT.

V is TRBV4-1 and J is TRBJ2-7; TRBD1 is a possible D gene (5 bases). CDR1 and CDR2 (germline): MGHRA, YSYEKL. The CDR3 is 14 residues long. The V and J ends lost 0 bases and 6 bases respectively, with 12 bases between them. The CDR3 region is CASSQEQGLTEQYF. The CDR3 nucleotides are TGCGCCAGCAGCCAAGAGCAGGGCCTGACCGAGCAGTACTTC.

The chain joins TRBV19 to TRBJ2-7, with D possibly TRBD1 on 6 matching bases. V was pared by 5 bases and J by 3 bases, with 11 bases between. Per germline, CDR1 LNHDA and CDR2 SQIVND (reference sequence). This CDR3 region has 13 residues. The CDR3 loop reads CASSQDSYYEQYF. Written as DNA, the CDR3 is TGTGCCAGTAGTCAGGACAGTTACTACGAGCAGTACTTC.

The chain uses TRBV7-3 and TRBJ2-3; 14 positions agree with TRBD2. Trimming at V came to 4 bases and at J to 2 bases, leaving 5 bases not matched to a gene. The length of the CDR3 is 17 residues. Germline V gene lookup returns CDR1 SGHTA and CDR2 FQGTGA. The CDR3 coding sequence is TGTGCCAGCAGCTCAGGACTAGCGGGAGGATTCACAGATACGCAGTATTTT. It encodes CASSSGLAGGFTDTQYF.

With respect to this clone: Other DNA sequences within the sample encode an identical CDR3. The J gene is TRBJ1-1, the V gene TRBV27, with TRBD1 as a possible D gene (5 bases). The CDR3 length is 13 residues. V lost 3 bases to trimming and J lost 1 base, with 6 bases between them. Germline CDR1 MNHEY, CDR2 SMNVEV (reference sequence). In DNA, the CDR3 is TGTGCCAGCAGTTTCACAGGGAACACTGAAGCTTTCTTT. Its protein product is CASSFTGNTEAFF.

This clone was observed once. This chain connects TRBV27 to TRBJ2-7, with D possibly TRBD2 on 5 matching bases. Trimming cost V 6 bases and J 1 base, with 10 bases left between them. This CDR3 is built from 13 residues. Germline lookup yields CDR1 MNHEY and CDR2 SMNVEV (reference sequence). Here the CDR3 reads CASRELGSYEQYF. CDR3 DNA sequence: TGTGCCAGCAGGGAACTAGGGTCCTACGAGCAGTACTTC.

This clone was found a few times. The chain recombines TRBV27 with TRBJ2-5; 9 bases fit TRBD1. Germline V gene lookup returns CDR1 MNHEY and CDR2 SMNVEV (reference sequence). V lost 6 bases and J lost 3; bases outside the gene matches: 14. The CDR3 spans 17 residues. CDR3 protein: CASRHLPTGGNEETQYF. The CDR3 DNA sequence: TGTGCCAGCAGGCACCTCCCGACAGGGGGAAACGAAGAGACCCAGTACTTC.

The gene calls are TRBV2 and TRBJ2-7; 10 bases are shared with TRBD1. Trimming took 1 base from V and 4 from J; bases not matched to a gene: 4. Germline-derived CDR1 and CDR2 are SNHLY and FYNNEI. The CDR3 has 15 residues. CDR3 region: CASSEVRTGGYEQYF. Here the CDR3 DNA reads TGTGCCAGCAGTGAAGTTCGGACAGGGGGGTACGAGCAGTACTTC.

The V call is TRBV5-1, the J call TRBJ1-6; TRBD1 might be the D (5 bases). The CDR3 runs to 15 residues. V was cut by 2 bases and J by 9 bases, with 15 bases left in between. Germline values: CDR1 SGHRS, CDR2 YFSETQ. CDR3 loop: CASSFAGHASSPLHF. CDR3 in DNA: TGCGCCAGCAGCTTCGCAGGGCATGCAAGTTCACCCCTCCACTTT.

A note on this clone: The same CDR3 also results from other DNA sequences found in this sample. The V and J genes are TRBV27 and TRBJ2-1; 9 bases are shared with TRBD1. Germline V gives CDR1 MNHEY, CDR2 SMNVEV (reference sequence). J gave up 4 bases and V 6 bases, and 4 bases lay outside the gene matches. The CDR3 sequence is 14 residues long. The CDR3 is CASSPGTGYNEQFF. CDR3 in DNA: TGTGCCAGCAGCCCCGGGACAGGGTACAATGAGCAGTTCTTC.